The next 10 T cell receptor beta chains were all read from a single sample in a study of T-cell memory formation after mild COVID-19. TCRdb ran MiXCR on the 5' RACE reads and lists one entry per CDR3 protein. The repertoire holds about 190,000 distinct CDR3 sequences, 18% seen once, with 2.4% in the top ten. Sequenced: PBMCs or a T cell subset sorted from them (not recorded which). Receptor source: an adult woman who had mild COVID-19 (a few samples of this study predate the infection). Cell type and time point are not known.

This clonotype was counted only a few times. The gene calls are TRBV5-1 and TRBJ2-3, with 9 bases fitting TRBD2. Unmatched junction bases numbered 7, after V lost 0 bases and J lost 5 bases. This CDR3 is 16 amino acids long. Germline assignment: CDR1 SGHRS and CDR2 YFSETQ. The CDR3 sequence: CASSLVIAGAKDTQYF. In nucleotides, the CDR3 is TGCGCCAGCAGCTTGGTAATAGCGGGAGCGAAAGATACGCAGTATTTT.

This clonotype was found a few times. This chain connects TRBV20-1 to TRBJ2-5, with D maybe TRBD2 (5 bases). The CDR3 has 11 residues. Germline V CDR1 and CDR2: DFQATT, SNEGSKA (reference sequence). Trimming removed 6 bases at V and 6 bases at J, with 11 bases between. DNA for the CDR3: TGCAGTGCCCCGACTATGAAGACCCAGTACTTC. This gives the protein CSAPTMKTQYF.

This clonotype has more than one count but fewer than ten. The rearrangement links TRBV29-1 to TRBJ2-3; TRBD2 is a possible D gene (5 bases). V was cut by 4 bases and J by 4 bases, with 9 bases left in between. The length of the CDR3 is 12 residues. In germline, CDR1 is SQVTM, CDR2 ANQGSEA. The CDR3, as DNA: TGCAGCGTTGGAGGGATCGCAGATACGCAGTATTTT. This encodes CSVGGIADTQYF.

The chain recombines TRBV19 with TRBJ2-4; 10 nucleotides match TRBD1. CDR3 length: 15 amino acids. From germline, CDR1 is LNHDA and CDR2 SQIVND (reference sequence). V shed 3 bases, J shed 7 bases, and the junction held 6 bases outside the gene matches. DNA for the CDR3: TGTGCCAGTAGTATTGAGGCGGGACAGGGGAACATTCAGTACTTC. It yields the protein CASSIEAGQGNIQYF.

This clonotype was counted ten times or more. CDR3 region: CASSQGLAGSYEQYF. The CDR3 DNA reads as TGCGCCAGCAGCCAGGGACTAGCGGGTTCCTACGAGCAGTACTTC. The rearrangement links TRBV5-1 to TRBJ2-7, with 12 bases aligning to TRBD2. The CDR3 contains 15 residues. V was pared by 4 bases and J by 1 base, with 3 bases of the junction left unmatched. The germline CDR1 and CDR2 sequences are SGHRS and YFSETQ.

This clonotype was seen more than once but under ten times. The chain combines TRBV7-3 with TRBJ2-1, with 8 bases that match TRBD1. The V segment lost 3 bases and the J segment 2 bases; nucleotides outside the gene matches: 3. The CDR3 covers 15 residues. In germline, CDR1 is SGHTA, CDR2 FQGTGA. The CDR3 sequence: CASSFTGGTYNEQFF. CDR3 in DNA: TGTGCCAGCAGCTTCACAGGGGGGACCTACAATGAGCAGTTCTTC.

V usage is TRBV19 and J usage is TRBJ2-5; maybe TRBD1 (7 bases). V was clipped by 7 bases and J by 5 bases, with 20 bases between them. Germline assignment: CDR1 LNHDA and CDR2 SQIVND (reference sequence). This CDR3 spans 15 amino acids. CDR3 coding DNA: TGTGCCAGTAACGCGGGACAGAGGTCGGGGGAGACCCAGTACTTC. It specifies CASNAGQRSGETQYF.

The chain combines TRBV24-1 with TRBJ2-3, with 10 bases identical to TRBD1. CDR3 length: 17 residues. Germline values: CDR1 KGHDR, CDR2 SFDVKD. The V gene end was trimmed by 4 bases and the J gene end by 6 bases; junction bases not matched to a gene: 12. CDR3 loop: CATSDPGTGAERDTQYF. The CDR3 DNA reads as TGTGCCACCAGTGACCCCGGGACAGGGGCGGAAAGGGATACGCAGTATTTT.

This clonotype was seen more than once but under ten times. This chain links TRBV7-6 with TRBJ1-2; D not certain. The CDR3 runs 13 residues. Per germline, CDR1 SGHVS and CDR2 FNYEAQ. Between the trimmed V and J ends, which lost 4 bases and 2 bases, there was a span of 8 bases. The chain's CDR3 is CASSSRANYGYTF. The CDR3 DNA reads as TGTGCCAGCAGCTCTAGGGCGAACTATGGCTACACCTTC.

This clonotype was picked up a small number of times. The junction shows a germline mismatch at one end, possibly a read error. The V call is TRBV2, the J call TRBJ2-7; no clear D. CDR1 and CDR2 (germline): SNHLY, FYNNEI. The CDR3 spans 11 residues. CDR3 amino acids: CASSAPGPLSF. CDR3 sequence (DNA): TGTGCCAGCAGTGCTCCGGGCCCCTTGTCCTTC.